This record covers a single TCR beta chain. The target antigen is unknown. Profiling of TCR beta VDJ combinations and CDR3 sequences used genomic DNA as template. MiXCR, run by TCRdb on the reads, gives a single entry per CDR3 protein. Among around 430,000 distinct CDR3 sequences listed, under 40% were seen once. This record comes from a study of CD8+CD57+ T cells in acquired aplastic anemia. Overall study context: Quantities of DNA derived from sorted CD4+ and CD8+ cells averaged roughly 3 ug. Overall study results and limits: Patients did not significantly differ from controls in CD8+ Simpson's diversity.

An expansion of CD8+CD57+ cells by flow cytometry had been shown in patients chosen for sequencing. No therapy was given to patients before blood sampling. The sequencing input was sorted CD4+, CD8+, or CD8+CD57+ T cells (not recorded which) from PBMCs. The sequence was obtained from a human donor with aplastic anemia.

CDR3 residues: CSARSGRDIQYF. The CDR3 bases are TGCAGTGCCCGAAGCGGGAGGGACATTCAGTACTTC. The rearrangement uses TRBV20-1 and TRBJ2-4; 10 bases agree with TRBD2. The V gene's germline CDR1 is DFQATT and CDR2 SNEGSKA (reference sequence). The CDR3 has 12 residues. With 6 bases clipped from V and 8 bases from J, the junction kept 4 bases outside the gene matches.